Below are 15 T cell receptor beta chains sequenced from a single sample in a study of blood T cell repertoires in COVID-19. Method: immunoSEQ multiplex PCR; TCRdb's copy keeps in-frame clones and lacks some. The table has a few hundred thousand clones, nearly 90% seen once. Specimen: peripheral blood. These receptors originate from a man between 18 and 29 years old with active or convalescent COVID-19.

The rearrangement uses TRBV11-3 and TRBJ2-5, with D maybe TRBD2 (5 bases). CDR1 and CDR2 (germline): SGHNT, YENEEA. The V gene lost 0 bases and the J gene lost 5 bases, with 19 bases spanning the gap. CDR3 length: 17 residues. CDR3 sequence (DNA): TGTGCCAGCAGCTTAGAAGAGGGCGTCATTAGCTGGGAGACCCAGTACTTC. Translating gives CASSLEEGVISWETQYF. Filled out from reference TRBV11-3 and TRBJ2-5, the complete variable domain reads EAGVVQSPRYKIIEKKQPVAFWCNPISGHNTLYWYLQNLGQGPELLIRYENEEAVDDSQLPKDRFSAERLKGVDSTLKIQPAELGDSAVYLCASSLEEGVISWETQYFGPGTRLLVL.

The rearrangement joins TRBV7-6 to TRBJ1-1, with TRBD1 identical over 7 bases. Germline values: CDR1 SGHVS, CDR2 FNYEAQ. CDR3 length: 14 residues. V trimming: 8 bases; J trimming: 5 bases; junction bases outside the gene matches: 11. In DNA, the CDR3 is TGTGCCAGCCGAGAAGGGGGCGCAAGGACTGAAGCTTTCTTT. Amino acids: CASREGGARTEAFF. The full variable domain, with the rest looked up from reference TRBV7-6 and TRBJ1-1, is GAGVSQSPRYKVTKRGQDVALRCDPISGHVSLYWYRQALGQGPEFLTYFNYEAQQDKSGLPNDRFSAERPEGSISTLTIQRTEQRDSAMYRCASREGGARTEAFFGQGTRLTVV.

V gene TRBV19 combines with J gene TRBJ1-6; D gene unclear. CDR3 length: 16 residues. Per germline, CDR1 LNHDA and CDR2 SQIVND (reference sequence). The V and J ends lost 5 bases and 4 bases respectively, with 15 bases between them. CDR3 sequence reads: CASSDRDLAYNSPLHF. The DNA for the CDR3 is TGTGCCAGTAGTGACCGGGATCTGGCTTATAATTCACCCCTCCACTTT.

This chain connects TRBV5-6 to TRBJ1-4; D call uncertain. Per the germline V gene, CDR1 is SGHDT and CDR2 is YYEEEE. This CDR3 spans 14 amino acids. Trimming took 5 bases from V and 8 from J, leaving 16 bases between them. CDR3 protein: CASRLRVGEEKLFF. CDR3 DNA: TGTGCCAGCAGGCTTAGGGTTGGGGAGGAAAAACTGTTTTTT.

This clone was observed a single time. The rearrangement uses TRBV7-8 and TRBJ1-4; the D gene is possibly TRBD1 (5 bases). This CDR3 is 12 amino acids long. V was shortened by 1 base and J by 8 bases, with 5 bases between the two germline ends. CDR1 is SGHVS, CDR2 FQNEAQ, per germline. The CDR3 coding sequence is TGTGCCAGCAGCTTAGGGGGCGAAAAACTGTTTTTT. This gives the protein CASSLGGEKLFF. The whole variable domain, remainder taken from reference TRBV7-8 and TRBJ1-4, is GAGVSQSPRYKVAKRGQDVALRCDPISGHVSLFWYQQALGQGPEFLTYFQNEAQLDKSGLPSDRFFAERPEGSVSTLKIQRTQQEDSAVYLCASSLGGEKLFFGSGTQLSVL.

The V call is TRBV12-5, the J call TRBJ1-4, with D uncertain. Per germline, CDR1 LGHNT and CDR2 FRNRAP. The CDR3 is made up of 14 amino acids. Trimming took off 6 bases at V and 0 bases at J, with 8 bases between the two ends. The DNA of the CDR3 is TGTGCTAGTGGGAGCTTTGCAACTAATGAAAAACTGTTTTTT. This sequence encodes CASGSFATNEKLFF. The entire variable domain, with the rest obtained from reference TRBV12-5 and TRBJ1-4, is as follows: DARVTQTPRHKVTEMGQEVTMRCQPILGHNTVFWYRQTMMQGLELLAYFRNRAPLDDSGMPKDRFSAEMPDATLATLKIQPSEPRDSAVYFCASGSFATNEKLFFGSGTQLSVL.

CDR3 nucleotide sequence: TGTGCCAGCAGCTTGGTCGGTGGCTACACCTTC. Encoded protein: CASSLVGGYTF. V usage is TRBV5-5 and J usage is TRBJ1-2; no reliable D call. Germline V gene sequence: CDR1 SGHKS, CDR2 YYEKEE (reference sequence). The CDR3 has 11 residues. V lost 0 bases, J lost 7 bases, and 4 bases lay in between.

The chain has TRBV12-5 and TRBJ2-7, with 9 bases fitting TRBD1. The germline V gene has CDR1 LGHNT and CDR2 FRNRAP. There are 14 residues in the CDR3. J was trimmed by 6 bases and V by 10 bases; bases with no gene match: 13. The CDR3 nucleotides are TGTGCTACTAGCCCCGGGACAGGGCTTTCCGAGCAGTACTTC. It encodes CATSPGTGLSEQYF.

The sample holds one count of this clone. V and J are TRBV4-1 and TRBJ1-5; D may be TRBD1 (5 bases). V lost 1 base and J 7 bases, leaving 11 bases between the germline ends. CDR1 MGHRA and CDR2 YSYEKL come from the germline V gene. This CDR3 has 14 amino acids. The DNA of the CDR3 is TGCGCCAGCAGCCAAGTCGGGGGAAACCAGCCCCAGCATTTT. It translates to CASSQVGGNQPQHF.

The V gene is TRBV29-1, the J gene TRBJ2-1, with 7 positions matching TRBD2. CDR1 and CDR2 from the germline V gene are SQVTM and ANQGSEA. The junction had 6 bases not matched to a gene; V was cut back by 3 bases and J by 4 bases. This CDR3 spans 14 amino acids. CDR3 in DNA: TGCAGCGTTGAGGGCGGGGGTAGTTACAATGAGCAGTTCTTC. Encoded protein: CSVEGGGSYNEQFF.

This clone was seen only a few times. This chain joins TRBV13 and TRBJ1-1; 8 nucleotides match TRBD1. The CDR3 runs 14 residues. Germline trimming cut 5 bases from V and 5 bases from J; bases unmatched to any gene: 7. Germline CDR1 and CDR2: PRHDT and FYEKMQ (reference sequence). CDR3 in DNA: TGTGCCAGCAGCCCCGAGGGGACAGGAACTGAAGCTTTCTTT. Protein sequence: CASSPEGTGTEAFF.

This chain links TRBV19 with TRBJ2-2; weak D call: TRBD1 (5 bases). The CDR3 totals 17 residues. V was shortened by 3 bases and J by 0 bases, with 14 bases between the two germline ends. Germline CDR1 reads LNHDA; CDR2 reads SQIVND (reference sequence). CDR3 protein: CASSIDRITANTGELFF. CDR3 nucleotide sequence: TGTGCCAGTAGTATCGACAGAATCACAGCGAACACCGGGGAGCTGTTTTTT.

The chain joins TRBV4-1 to TRBJ2-3; 9 nucleotides align to TRBD2. The length of the CDR3 is 17 residues. The trim removed 1 base at V and 6 bases at J, leaving 11 bases unmatched. Germline CDR1 is MGHRA and CDR2 is YSYEKL. The CDR3 coding sequence is TGCGCCAGCAGCCAAGTTATAGCGGGGGCGCGGTTGGATACGCAGTATTTT. It codes for CASSQVIAGARLDTQYF.

The chain joins TRBV6-5 to TRBJ1-5, with D possibly matching TRBD1 (6 bases). The CDR3 extends over 14 amino acids. Between the trimmed V and J ends, which lost 5 bases and 2 bases, there was a span of 10 bases. Germline CDR1 is MNHEY and CDR2 is SVGAGI. In DNA, the CDR3 is TGTGCCAGCAGTAGGGGGTTGGGCAATCAGCCCCAGCATTTT. Its protein product is CASSRGLGNQPQHF.

This chain joins TRBV28 and TRBJ2-6; possibly TRBD2 for D (5 bases). The germline V and J ends were trimmed by 3 bases and 0 bases, with 6 bases remaining between them. The V gene's germline CDR1 is MDHEN and CDR2 SYDVKM. This CDR3 region has 15 residues. The CDR3 sequence is CASSFAGSGANVLTF. The DNA for the CDR3 is TGTGCCAGCAGTTTTGCGGGCTCTGGGGCCAACGTCCTGACTTTC.